The rows below give T cell receptor beta chains drawn from one sample of a study of cytomegalovirus exposure and HLA in healthy donors. TCRdb keeps only in-frame clones here, not all; method: immunoSEQ multiplex PCR. Of about 150,000 clones in the sample, 75% were seen once. Sequencing used PBMCs. All receptors come from a man aged 25-45 years in good health and CMV-seronegative. Both conserved end residues are trimmed from each CDR3. Some rows mark clone size as missing; the rest say once, few, many or name a class of expanded clone.

size	V	J	CDR3
NA	TRBV30	TRBJ1-2	AWRRVGVVYGYT
NA	TRBV5-6	TRBJ2-1	ASSPELAVSSYNEQF
NA	TRBV11-1	TRBJ2-1	ASSRGTSGRTYNEQF
NA	TRBV7-2	TRBJ2-7	ASSRDRGPYEQY
NA	TRBV28	NA	ASGLAGGTYEQY
few	TRBV4-1	TRBJ2-7	ASSGLAGSPYEQY
NA	TRBV7-8	TRBJ2-1	ASSPRGAGGAEQF
few	TRBV4-1	TRBJ2-5	ASSSLAGGLETQY
once	TRBV6-5	TRBJ1-2	ASSYSTDSNYGYT
NA	TRBV30	TRBJ1-1	AFDRDTEAF
few	TRBV6-6	TRBJ2-7	ASTGTEGEQY
once	TRBV12-2	TRBJ1-1	ASRLGHRGSMNTEAF
NA	TRBV7-8	TRBJ2-2	ASSSRTSDTGELF
many	TRBV2	TRBJ2-7	ASGGVFSYEQY
few	TRBV15	TRBJ1-5	ATSTRGRGQPQH
NA	TRBV20-1	TRBJ2-1	SAQTYNEQF
NA	TRBV7-9	TRBJ2-3	ASSLGAGDTDTQY
NA	TRBV27	TRBJ2-7	ASSLVPEGGHRDEQY
NA	TRBV27	TRBJ1-4	ASRDSGATNEKLF
NA	TRBV6-1	TRBJ2-7	ASSTTVYEQY
NA	TRBV21-1	TRBJ2-3	ASSSKPRDRVTDTQY
NA	TRBV2	TRBJ2-1	ASIAQGNGNEQF
few	TRBV29-1	TRBJ2-2	SVLPQGPTNTGELF
NA	TRBV18	TRBJ2-7	ASSPPDRRSGEQY
NA	TRBV30	TRBJ2-2	AWRIGGAGTGELF
NA	TRBV12-2	TRBJ1-1	ASRLVGAGVGTEAF
NA	TRBV28	TRBJ1-2	ASSFRGPGYGYT
NA	TRBV28	TRBJ1-4	ASSTGATNEKLF
NA	TRBV5-8	TRBJ2-3	ASPEMTRDTQY
NA	TRBV4-1	TRBJ2-3	ASSQDQGLSTDTQY
NA	TRBV7-8	TRBJ2-7	ASSPRTGAGGEQY
few	TRBV18	TRBJ2-7	ASSPPWTGYEQY
NA	TRBV6-5	TRBJ1-5	ASMGGVNQPQH
NA	TRBV10-2	TRBJ2-1	ASTPPGGNNEQF
NA	TRBV18	TRBJ1-4	ASSPPGLQNEKLF
NA	TRBV4-1	TRBJ2-7	ASSHGTGSSYEQY
NA	TRBV29-1	TRBJ1-1	SVENGGMYTEAF
NA	TRBV5-6	TRBJ1-4	ASIKRGVDEKLF
NA	TRBV29-1	TRBJ2-7	SGQQGYEQY
few	TRBV6-5	TRBJ2-7	ASSSLVAPYEQY
NA	TRBV6-6	TRBJ1-5	ASSYSARGRNQPQH
few	TRBV27	TRBJ1-2	ASSSLASFYGYT
few	TRBV28	TRBJ2-7	ASALGGYEQY
NA	TRBV5-1	TRBJ1-2	ASSLGSGGYYGYT
NA	TRBV7-2	TRBJ2-6	ASSLGGGSGANVLT
NA	TRBV5-1	TRBJ2-3	ASSLGTSGGFMDTQY
NA	TRBV6-5	TRBJ2-6	ASSSPGANGLT
NA	TRBV10-3	TRBJ2-2	AISPTGGDTGELF
NA	TRBV6-5	TRBJ2-4	ASRTTRDRHIQY
once	TRBV5-1	TRBJ2-3	ASSGRKAGGLVDTQY
NA	TRBV11-2	TRBJ1-6	ASSRQGASPYSPLH
few	TRBV5-1	TRBJ2-5	ASSWLGLAGVETQY
NA	TRBV9	TRBJ2-2	ASSVTDRATGELF
few	TRBV5-6	TRBJ1-2	ASSLRGNDGYT
NA	TRBV11-3	TRBJ2-3	ASSSRTPNTQY